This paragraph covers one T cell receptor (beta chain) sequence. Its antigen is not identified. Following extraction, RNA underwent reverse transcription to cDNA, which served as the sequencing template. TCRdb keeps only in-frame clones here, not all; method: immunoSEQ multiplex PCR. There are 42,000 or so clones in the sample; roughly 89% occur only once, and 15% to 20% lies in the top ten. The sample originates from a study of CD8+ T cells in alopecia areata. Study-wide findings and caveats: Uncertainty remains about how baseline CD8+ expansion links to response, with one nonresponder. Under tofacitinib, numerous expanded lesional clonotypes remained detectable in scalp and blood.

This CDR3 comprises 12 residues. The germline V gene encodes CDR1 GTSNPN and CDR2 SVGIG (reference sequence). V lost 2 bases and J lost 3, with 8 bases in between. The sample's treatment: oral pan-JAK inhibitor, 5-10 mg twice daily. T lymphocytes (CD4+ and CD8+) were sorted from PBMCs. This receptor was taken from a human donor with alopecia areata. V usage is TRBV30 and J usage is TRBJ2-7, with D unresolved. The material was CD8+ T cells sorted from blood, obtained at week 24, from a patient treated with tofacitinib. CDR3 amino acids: CAWSLTNYEQYF. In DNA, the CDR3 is TGTGCCTGGAGTCTTACGAACTACGAGCAGTACTTC.